What follows are 21 T cell receptor beta chains derived from one specimen sequenced in a study of B cell selection in AIRE deficiency. Conventional CD4 T cells were sorted as CD4+CD127+ cells. The protocol was immunoSEQ multiplex PCR, while the TCRdb copy is restricted to in-frame clones and leaves out a portion. The sample records about 25,000 clones, about 95% being singletons. The source material was CD4+CD127+ conventional T cells sorted from PBMCs. The receptors come from a human donor in good health.

This clone was counted once. The V and J genes are TRBV6-5 and TRBJ1-1, with 11 bases lining up with TRBD1. The germline V gene encodes CDR1 MNHEY and CDR2 SVGAGI. J was trimmed by 4 bases and V by 2 bases; bases with no gene match: 3. The CDR3 is 15 residues long. CDR3 sequence: CASSYPGTGGTEAFF. In DNA form, the CDR3 reads TGTGCCAGCAGTTACCCGGGGACAGGGGGCACTGAAGCTTTCTTT.

The genes are TRBV6-5 and TRBJ2-7; D not resolved. CDR3 length: 11 amino acids. Germline loops: CDR1 MNHEY, CDR2 SVGAGI. V was cut by 5 bases and J by 2 bases, with 4 bases left in between. The CDR3 DNA reads as TGTGCCAGCAGTACTGCCTACGAGCAGTACTTC. It yields the protein CASSTAYEQYF.

The chain carries TRBV7-4 and TRBJ2-7; TRBD2 might be the D (5 bases). V was pared by 4 bases and J by 2 bases, with 24 bases between. The CDR3 consists of 18 residues. Germline CDR1 and CDR2: SGHVT and SQSDAQ. CDR3 protein: CASSSDGFCMTNAYEQYF. The CDR3 DNA is TGTGCCAGCAGCTCGGACGGATTTTGTATGACTAACGCCTACGAGCAGTACTTC. Supplemented by reference TRBV7-4 and TRBJ2-7, the full variable domain reads GAGVSQSPRYKVAKRGRDVALRCDSISGHVTLYWYRQTLGQGSEVLTYSQSDAQRDKSGRPSGRFSAERPERSVSTLKIQRTEQGDSAVYLCASSSDGFCMTNAYEQYFGPGTRLTVT.

The chain carries TRBV30 and TRBJ2-7, with D tentatively TRBD1 (5 bases). Germline assignment: CDR1 GTSNPN and CDR2 SVGIG (reference sequence). The CDR3 has 12 residues. Trimming cost V 3 bases and J 3 bases, with 9 bases left between them. The CDR3 nucleotides are TGTGCCTGGAGGACAGACGTCTACGAGCAGTACTTC. It specifies CAWRTDVYEQYF.

The J gene is TRBJ2-1, the V gene TRBV2; D unresolved. V lost 6 bases and J 7 bases, leaving 7 bases between the germline ends. The CDR3 spans 11 residues. Germline CDR1 SNHLY, CDR2 FYNNEI. The CDR3 reads CASSPYNEQFF. The CDR3 DNA is TGTGCCAGCAGCCCGTATAATGAGCAGTTCTTC.

The chain has TRBV19 and TRBJ2-7, with TRBD1 identical over 8 bases. The CDR3 loop spans 16 amino acids. Germline V lookup: CDR1 LNHDA, CDR2 SQIVND (reference sequence). J lost 6 bases, V lost 5 bases, and 15 bases had no gene match. CDR3 sequence (DNA): TGTGCCAGTAGTCCCCCGCGACAGGGGTCCAGGGTCGAGCAGTACTTC. Translating gives CASSPPRQGSRVEQYF.

This clone showed up just once. The chain uses TRBV15 and TRBJ2-1; D is undetermined. Germline V gives CDR1 LNHNV, CDR2 YYDKDF (reference sequence). The CDR3 is made up of 13 amino acids. The V end was cut by 0 bases, the J end by 10 bases, with 10 bases between. The CDR3 coding sequence is TGTGCCACCAGCAGAGATATAGTTAGAGAGCAGTTCTTC. Translated: CATSRDIVREQFF.

J is TRBJ2-2 and V is TRBV4-2; 10 bases align to TRBD2. CDR3 length equals 17 residues. V was clipped by 0 bases and J by 1 base; unmatched bases: 2. Germline lookup yields CDR1 LGHNA and CDR2 YNFKEQ. The CDR3 region is CASSQEPSGGNTGELFF. For the CDR3, the DNA is TGTGCCAGCAGCCAAGAGCCTAGCGGGGGGAACACCGGGGAGCTGTTTTTT.

CDR3 nucleotide sequence: TGTGCCAGAGGGTCGCTGGCCGCGAACACCGGGGAGCTGTTTTTT. Its translation: CARGSLAANTGELFF. This chain uses TRBV25-1 with TRBJ2-2; D ambiguous. The CDR3 runs to 15 residues. With 9 bases removed from V and 0 bases from J, the gap between germline ends came to 14 bases. Germline CDR1 reads MGHDK; CDR2 reads SYGVNS.

This clone has only one observation. This chain joins TRBV5-1 and TRBJ2-3; tentative D call: TRBD1 (5 bases). Per germline, CDR1 SGHRS and CDR2 YFSETQ. V was clipped by 1 base and J by 2 bases, with 11 bases between them. The CDR3 runs 15 residues. CDR3 sequence (DNA): TGCGCCAGCAGCTTGCAGGGTACCAACACAGATACGCAGTATTTT. Translated, it gives CASSLQGTNTDTQYF.

This clone was found once. The chain links TRBV28 to TRBJ1-1; D is undetermined. This CDR3 region has 14 residues. V was clipped by 7 bases and J by 4 bases, with 16 bases between them. Germline V gives CDR1 MDHEN, CDR2 SYDVKM. CDR3: CASTTSWSATEAFF. For the CDR3, the DNA is TGTGCCAGCACCACCTCGTGGAGCGCCACTGAAGCTTTCTTT.

V gene TRBV5-6 combines with J gene TRBJ1-2; tentative D call: TRBD1 (5 bases). Germline CDR1 SGHDT, CDR2 YYEEEE. Trimming removed 2 bases at V and 14 bases at J, with 16 bases between. This CDR3 has 12 amino acids. CDR3 residues: CASSFSRGVGTF. CDR3 sequence (DNA): TGTGCCAGCAGCTTCAGTAGGGGAGTAGGAACCTTC.

This clone appeared a single time. The chain has TRBV28 and TRBJ1-5; tentative D call: TRBD1 (5 bases). This CDR3 is 12 amino acids long. From germline, CDR1 is MDHEN and CDR2 SYDVKM. V lost 7 bases and J 7 bases, leaving 11 bases between the germline ends. The CDR3 DNA sequence: TGTGCCAGCACCCAGGGAAGCCAGCCCCAGCATTTT. Its protein is CASTQGSQPQHF.

The rearrangement links TRBV18 to TRBJ1-3, with D unresolved. Germline V gene data show CDR1 as KGHSH and CDR2 as LQKENI. This CDR3 is 14 amino acids long. V lost 5 bases and J lost 1, with 9 bases in between. The chain's CDR3 is CASSSTISGNTIYF. The CDR3 DNA reads TGTGCCAGCTCATCAACTATTTCTGGAAACACCATATATTTT.

This chain joins TRBV18 and TRBJ2-7; 7 bases are shared with TRBD2. With V trimmed by 2 bases and J by 4 bases, 8 bases remained unmatched. The germline V gene encodes CDR1 KGHSH and CDR2 LQKENI. CDR3 size: 15 residues. In DNA, the CDR3 is TGTGCCAGCTCACCAGCTTCGGCGGGGGTTTACGAGCAGTACTTC. It is translated as CASSPASAGVYEQYF.

This chain joins TRBV28 and TRBJ1-5; D perhaps matches TRBD1 (6 bases). This CDR3 region has 14 residues. In germline, CDR1 is MDHEN, CDR2 SYDVKM. Trimming pared 9 bases from V and 5 bases from J, leaving 17 bases between. The DNA of the CDR3 is TGTGCCAGTTCCGAGACAGGATACGATCAGCCCCAGCATTTT. It yields the protein CASSETGYDQPQHF.

This chain links TRBV10-2 with TRBJ1-2; D possibly corresponds to TRBD1 (5 bases). Looked up from germline, CDR1 is WSHSY and CDR2 is SAAADI. This CDR3 spans 15 amino acids. Trimming took off 7 bases at V and 0 bases at J, with 15 bases between the two ends. CDR3: CASTPQDKANYGYTF. The CDR3 DNA reads TGCGCCAGCACCCCTCAGGACAAAGCTAACTATGGCTACACCTTC.

This chain links TRBV5-1 with TRBJ2-3; TRBD2 is a possible D gene (5 bases). The CDR3 loop spans 14 amino acids. Germline V gene lookup returns CDR1 SGHRS and CDR2 YFSETQ. Trimming removed 4 bases at V and 6 bases at J, with 15 bases between. The CDR3 region is CASSLPPGSDTQYF. In DNA form, the CDR3 reads TGCGCCAGCAGCCTCCCCCCGGGATCGGATACGCAGTATTTT.

The V and J genes are TRBV6-1 and TRBJ1-1; D gene ambiguous. V lost 4 bases and J lost 3, with 9 bases in between. Germline CDR1 and CDR2: MNHNS and SASEGT. This CDR3 spans 13 amino acids. The CDR3 DNA follows: TGTGCCAGCAGTGCTAAAAGAGACACTGAAGCTTTCTTT. Protein sequence: CASSAKRDTEAFF.

This chain uses TRBV7-8 with TRBJ1-5; 8 bases agree with TRBD1. Germline V gives CDR1 SGHVS, CDR2 FQNEAQ. Unmatched junction bases numbered 12, after V lost 2 bases and J lost 3 bases. This CDR3 is 18 amino acids long. CDR3: CASSLPSGQGRYNQPQHF. In nucleotides, the CDR3 is TGTGCCAGCAGCTTACCCAGCGGACAGGGACGCTACAATCAGCCCCAGCATTTT.

The rearrangement joins TRBV5-1 to TRBJ1-4; D is unclear. The CDR3 runs 13 residues. Trimming removed 4 bases from V and 5 bases from J, with 9 bases in between. The germline gives CDR1 SGHRS, CDR2 YFSETQ. The CDR3 DNA reads as TGCGCCAGCAGCCCCGGAAAGAATGAAAAACTGTTTTTT. It is translated as CASSPGKNEKLFF.